This TCR beta chain was profiled in a study of beta chain features in type 1 diabetes. To note about this clone: The same CDR3 arises from other DNA sequences in this sample as well.

Germline V CDR1 and CDR2: SQVTM, ANQGSEA. Trimming took 5 bases from V and 6 from J, leaving 18 bases between them. The CDR3 totals 14 residues. The whole isolated RNA underwent reverse transcription, so sequencing captured expressed TCRB transcripts. The data were produced by immunoSEQ multiplex PCR, yet TCRdb's version contains in-frame clones alone and is incomplete. The repertoire includes about 200,000 clones, roughly 10% of them detected once, and approximately 1.5% sits in the top ten. This chain links TRBV29-1 with TRBJ2-3; a possible D gene is TRBD2 (6 bases). This clonotype was obtained from a man younger than 35 in good health. Sequenced input: central memory CD4+ T cells from blood. Here the CDR3 reads CSVSGTVGGDTQYF. The CDR3 DNA reads as TGCAGCGTTTCCGGGACTGTCGGGGGTGATACGCAGTATTTT.